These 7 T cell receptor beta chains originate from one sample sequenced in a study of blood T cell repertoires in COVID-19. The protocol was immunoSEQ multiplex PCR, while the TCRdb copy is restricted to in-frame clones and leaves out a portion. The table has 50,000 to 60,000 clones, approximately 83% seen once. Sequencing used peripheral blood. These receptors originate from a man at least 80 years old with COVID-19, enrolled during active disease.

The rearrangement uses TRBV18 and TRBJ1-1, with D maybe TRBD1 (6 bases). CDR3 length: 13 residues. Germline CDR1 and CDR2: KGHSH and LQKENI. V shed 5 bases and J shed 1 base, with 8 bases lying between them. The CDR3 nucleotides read TGTGCCAGCTCAGCGGACAGGAACACTGAAGCTTTCTTT. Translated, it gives CASSADRNTEAFF.

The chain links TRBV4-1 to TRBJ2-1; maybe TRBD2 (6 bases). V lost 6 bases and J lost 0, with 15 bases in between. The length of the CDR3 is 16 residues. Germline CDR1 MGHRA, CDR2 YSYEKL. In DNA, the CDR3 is TGCGCCAGCAGTCGAAGCGGGCGGAGCTCCTACAATGAGCAGTTCTTC. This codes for CASSRSGRSSYNEQFF.

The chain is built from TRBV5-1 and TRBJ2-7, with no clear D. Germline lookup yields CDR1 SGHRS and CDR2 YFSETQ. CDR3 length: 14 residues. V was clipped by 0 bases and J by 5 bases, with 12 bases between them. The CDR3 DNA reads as TGCGCCAGCAGCTTGGGAGCTAATTCTGACGAGCAGTACTTC. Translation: CASSLGANSDEQYF.

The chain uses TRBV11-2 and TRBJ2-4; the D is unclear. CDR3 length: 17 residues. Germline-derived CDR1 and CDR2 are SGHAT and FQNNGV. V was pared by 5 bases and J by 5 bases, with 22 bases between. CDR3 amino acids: CASSRLWMRPTENIQYF. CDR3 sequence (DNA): TGTGCCAGCAGCCGCCTCTGGATGAGGCCGACCGAAAACATTCAGTACTTC.

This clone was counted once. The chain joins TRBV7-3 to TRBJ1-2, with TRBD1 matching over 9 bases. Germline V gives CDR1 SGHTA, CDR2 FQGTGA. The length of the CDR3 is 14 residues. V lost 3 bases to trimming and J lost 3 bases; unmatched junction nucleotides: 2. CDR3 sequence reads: CASSLTGGDYGYTF. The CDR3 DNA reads TGTGCCAGCAGCTTGACAGGGGGTGACTATGGCTACACCTTC.

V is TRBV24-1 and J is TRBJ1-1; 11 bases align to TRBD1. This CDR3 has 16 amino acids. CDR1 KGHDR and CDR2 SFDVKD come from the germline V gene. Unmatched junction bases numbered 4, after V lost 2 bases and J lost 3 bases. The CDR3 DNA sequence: TGTGCCACCAGTGATTCCGGGACAGGGGGTGACACTGAAGCTTTCTTT. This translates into CATSDSGTGGDTEAFF.

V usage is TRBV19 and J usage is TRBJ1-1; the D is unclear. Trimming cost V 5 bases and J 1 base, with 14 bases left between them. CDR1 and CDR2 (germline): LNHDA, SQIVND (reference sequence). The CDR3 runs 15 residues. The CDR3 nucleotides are TGTGCCAGTAGTCTCCCGGGAGGTGGGAACACTGAAGCTTTCTTT. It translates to CASSLPGGGNTEAFF.